This T cell receptor beta chain appears in the sequencing data of a study of T cell responses to AZD1222 COVID-19 vaccine. Study-level background: Pooling was applied to second doses at about 4 or about 12 weeks.

Points from the study as a whole: Donors were largely white British and mainly female; clonal diversity was possibly underestimated. Among vaccine-associated CD4 TCRs, coverage spanned spike, with dominance at 160-218 and 743-854.

Some clones are missing from TCRdb's copy, which holds only in-frame ones; the method was immunoSEQ multiplex PCR. The sample records 60,000 to 70,000 clones, approximately 85% being singletons. Of note for this clone: Antigen unknown.

CDR1 is SGHRS, CDR2 YFSETQ, per germline. The CDR3 runs 16 residues. V lost 0 bases, J lost 0 bases, and 10 bases lay in between. This material consisted of peripheral blood, taken on day 0 of AZD1222 vaccination. This clonotype originated in an adult in good health. The chain has TRBV5-1 and TRBJ1-3; D possibly corresponds to TRBD1 (5 bases). The CDR3 sequence: CASSLAGLSSGNTIYF. Written as DNA, the CDR3 is TGCGCCAGCAGCTTGGCGGGACTGAGCTCTGGAAACACCATATATTTT.